This entry concerns a single T cell receptor beta chain. Although they were nominally healthy when sampled, donors likely had unrecorded immune exposures. This sample was taken from a study of cytomegalovirus exposure and HLA in healthy donors. In the PCR, 60 Vbeta and 13 Jbeta primers were used. Clones were read by immunoSEQ multiplex PCR, and TCRdb kept only the in-frame ones, dropping some. The sample has roughly 160,000 clones, around 74% seen once. With V trimmed by 7 bases and J by 4 bases, 9 bases remained unmatched. Per germline, CDR1 MNHEY and CDR2 SVGAGI. The CDR3 contains 14 residues. The V call is TRBV6-5, the J call TRBJ1-1, with TRBD1 matching 7 bases. This receptor was identified in a female donor in good health and CMV-seronegative. Input material: PBMCs. In DNA, the CDR3 is TGTGCCAGCATTTCCCCAGGGGGGAGCACTGAAGCTTTCTTT. Amino acids: CASISPGGSTEAFF.